This T cell receptor (beta chain) was captured by sequencing in a study of identical twins. Addition of a universal primer site occurred through template switching, and cDNA carried unique molecular identifiers. TCRdb reprocessed the 5' RACE reads via MiXCR and lists one record per CDR3 protein. The table lists a few hundred thousand distinct CDR3 sequences, nearly 10% of them singletons, with roughly 3% in the top ten. In its sample, this clonotype was seen a few times. Trimming cost V 2 bases and J 4 bases, with 7 bases left between them. Germline V gene lookup returns CDR1 SEHNR and CDR2 FQNEAQ (reference sequence). The CDR3 loop spans 13 amino acids. This sample was shared with a second study, whose subject was yellow fever vaccine responses in identical twins.

The rearrangement uses TRBV7-9 and TRBJ2-3; unclear D gene. The source of this sequence is a woman aged 18-29 years in good health. Sequencing was performed on PBMCs. In DNA form, the CDR3 reads TGTGCCAGCAGCTTAATCCCGGCAGATACGCAGTATTTT. Amino acids: CASSLIPADTQYF.